This T cell receptor (beta chain) is drawn from a study of CXCR3-negative and CXCR3-positive naive CD8 T cells. CDR1 and CDR2 from the germline V gene are MDHEN and SYDVKM. The CDR3 covers 13 residues. The libraries of TRB cDNA were constructed through 5' RACE using UMI labels. TCRdb re-called the 5' RACE reads, yielding one record per CDR3 amino acid sequence without DNA. The sample has 45,000 to 55,000 distinct CDR3 sequences, and its top ten clones hold approximately 16%. Concerning this clonotype itself: Antigen unknown.

Every CD8+ T cell subset underwent triplicate sorting at some 280,000 cells apiece. Overall study results and limits: Cryopreserved cells partially lost CXCR3 expression, and fresh PBMCs were used in most assays.

Sequencing was performed on memory CD8+ T cells from blood. The receptor's source is a human donor in good health. Some clones in this sample may be carry-over from other donors' samples. This chain joins TRBV28 and TRBJ2-7; the TRBD2 assignment by TCRdb is unverifiable without DNA. The CDR3 here is CASSFPGLYEQYF.